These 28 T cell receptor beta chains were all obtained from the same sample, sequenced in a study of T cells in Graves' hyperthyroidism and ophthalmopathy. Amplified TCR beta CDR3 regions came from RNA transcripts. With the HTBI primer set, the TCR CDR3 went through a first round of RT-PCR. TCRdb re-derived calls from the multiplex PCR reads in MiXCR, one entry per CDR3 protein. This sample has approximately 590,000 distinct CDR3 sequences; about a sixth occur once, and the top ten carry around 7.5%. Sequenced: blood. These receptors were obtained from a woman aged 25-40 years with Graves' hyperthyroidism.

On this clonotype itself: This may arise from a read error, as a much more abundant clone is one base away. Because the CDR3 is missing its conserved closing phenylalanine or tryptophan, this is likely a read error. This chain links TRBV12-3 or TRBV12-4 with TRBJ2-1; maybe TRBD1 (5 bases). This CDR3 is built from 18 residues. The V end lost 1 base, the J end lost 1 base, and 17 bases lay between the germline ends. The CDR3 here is CASSLGGGPGVSYNEQFV. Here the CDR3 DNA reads TGTGCCAGCAGTTTAGGGGGCGGACCTGGGGTGTCCTACAATGAGCAGTTCGTC.

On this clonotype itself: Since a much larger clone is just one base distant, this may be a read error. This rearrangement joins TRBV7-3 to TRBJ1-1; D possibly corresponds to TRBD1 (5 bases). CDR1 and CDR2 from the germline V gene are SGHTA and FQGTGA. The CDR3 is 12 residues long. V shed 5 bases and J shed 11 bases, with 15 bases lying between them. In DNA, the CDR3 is TGTGCCAGCAGCCGGGACCGGGGATTGGCTTTCTTT. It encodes CASSRDRGLAFF.

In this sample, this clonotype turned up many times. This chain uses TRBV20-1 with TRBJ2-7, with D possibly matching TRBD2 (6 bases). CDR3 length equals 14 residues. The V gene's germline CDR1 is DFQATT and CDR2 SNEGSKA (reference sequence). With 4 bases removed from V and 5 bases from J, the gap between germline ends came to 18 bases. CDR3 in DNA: TGCAGTGCTAATCCGGGACCTGAGCGGGACGAGCAGTACTTC. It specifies CSANPGPERDEQYF.

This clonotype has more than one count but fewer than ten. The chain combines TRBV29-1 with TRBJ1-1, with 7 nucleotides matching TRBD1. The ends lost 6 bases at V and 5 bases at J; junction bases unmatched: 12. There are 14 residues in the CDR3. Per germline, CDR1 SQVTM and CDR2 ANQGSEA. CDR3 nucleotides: TGCAGCGTCCGACACCTGGCCAGGGGGACTGAAGCTTTCTTT. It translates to CSVRHLARGTEAFF.

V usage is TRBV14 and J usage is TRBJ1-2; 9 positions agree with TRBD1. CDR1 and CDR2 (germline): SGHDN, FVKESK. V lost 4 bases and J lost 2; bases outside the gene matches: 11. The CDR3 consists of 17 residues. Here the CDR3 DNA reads TGTGCCAGCAGCCCCCCCCTGGGACAGGGCTACAACTATGGCTACACCTTC. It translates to CASSPPLGQGYNYGYTF.

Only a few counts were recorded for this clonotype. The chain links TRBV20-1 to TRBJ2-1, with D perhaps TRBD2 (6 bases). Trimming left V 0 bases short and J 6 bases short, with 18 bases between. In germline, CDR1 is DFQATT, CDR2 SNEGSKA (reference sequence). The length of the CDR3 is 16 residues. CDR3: CSARDISGRASNEQFF. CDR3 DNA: TGCAGTGCTAGAGACATTAGCGGCCGGGCGAGCAATGAGCAGTTCTTC.

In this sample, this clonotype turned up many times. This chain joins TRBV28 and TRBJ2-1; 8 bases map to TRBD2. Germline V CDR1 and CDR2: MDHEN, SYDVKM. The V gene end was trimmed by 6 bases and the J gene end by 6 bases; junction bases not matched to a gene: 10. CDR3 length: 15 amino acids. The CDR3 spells CASSPLTGGPNEQFF. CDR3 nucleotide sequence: TGTGCCAGCAGCCCGCTCACGGGAGGGCCCAATGAGCAGTTCTTC.

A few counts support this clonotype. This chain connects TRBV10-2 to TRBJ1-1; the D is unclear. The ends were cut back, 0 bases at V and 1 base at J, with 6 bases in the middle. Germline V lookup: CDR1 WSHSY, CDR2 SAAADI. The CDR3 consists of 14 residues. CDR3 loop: CASSESRENTEAFF. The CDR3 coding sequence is TGCGCCAGCAGTGAGTCTCGCGAGAACACTGAAGCTTTCTTT.

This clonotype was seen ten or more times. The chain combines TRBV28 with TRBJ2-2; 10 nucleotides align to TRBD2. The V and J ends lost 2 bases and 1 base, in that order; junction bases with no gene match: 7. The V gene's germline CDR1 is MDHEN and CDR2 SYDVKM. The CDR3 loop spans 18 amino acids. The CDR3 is CASSLRTSGAGNTGELFF. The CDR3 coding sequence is TGTGCCAGCAGTTTAAGGACTAGCGGAGCTGGGAACACCGGGGAGCTGTTTTTT.

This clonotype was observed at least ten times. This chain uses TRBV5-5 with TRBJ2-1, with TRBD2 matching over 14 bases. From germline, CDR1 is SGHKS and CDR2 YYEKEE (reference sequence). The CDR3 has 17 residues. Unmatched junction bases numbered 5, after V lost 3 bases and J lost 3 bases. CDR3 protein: CASSYPGLAGVYNEQFF. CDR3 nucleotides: TGTGCCAGCAGCTACCCGGGACTAGCGGGAGTCTACAATGAGCAGTTCTTC. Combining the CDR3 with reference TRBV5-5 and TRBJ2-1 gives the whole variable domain DAGVTQSPTHLIKTRGQQVTLRCSPISGHKSVSWYQQVLGQGPQFIFQYYEKEERGRGNFPDRFSARQFPNYSSELNVNALLLGDSALYLCASSYPGLAGVYNEQFFGPGTRLTVL.

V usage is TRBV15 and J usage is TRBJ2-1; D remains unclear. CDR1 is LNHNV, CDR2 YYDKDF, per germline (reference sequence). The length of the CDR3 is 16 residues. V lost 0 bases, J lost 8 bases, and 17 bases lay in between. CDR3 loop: CATSRDSQGSKDEQFF. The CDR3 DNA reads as TGTGCCACCAGCAGAGATTCCCAAGGGTCCAAGGATGAGCAGTTCTTC.

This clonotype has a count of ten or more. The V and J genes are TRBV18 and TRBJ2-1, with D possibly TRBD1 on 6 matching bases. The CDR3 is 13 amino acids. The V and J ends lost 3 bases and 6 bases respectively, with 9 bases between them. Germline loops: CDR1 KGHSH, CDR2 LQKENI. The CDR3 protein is CASSPTDSNEQFF. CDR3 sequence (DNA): TGTGCCAGCTCACCTACGGACAGCAATGAGCAGTTCTTC.

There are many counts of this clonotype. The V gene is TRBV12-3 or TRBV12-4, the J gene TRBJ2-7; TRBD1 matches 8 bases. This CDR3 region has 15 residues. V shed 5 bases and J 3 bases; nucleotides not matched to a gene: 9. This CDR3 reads CASSPAGTGFYEQYF. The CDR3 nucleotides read TGTGCCAGCAGTCCTGCCGGGACAGGATTCTACGAGCAGTACTTC.

The CDR3 nucleotides are TGTGCCAGCAGCCTGATCCTAGCGGGAGGGCGCACAGATACGCAGTATTTT. It yields the protein CASSLILAGGRTDTQYF. The V call is TRBV11-2, the J call TRBJ2-3; 12 positions agree with TRBD2. The CDR3 is made up of 17 amino acids. Germline loops: CDR1 SGHAT, CDR2 FQNNGV. The ends lost 5 bases at V and 1 base at J; junction bases unmatched: 7. Drawing the rest from reference TRBV11-2 and TRBJ2-3, the complete variable domain is EAGVAQSPRYKIIEKRQSVAFWCNPISGHATLYWYQQILGQGPKLLIQFQNNGVVDDSQLPKDRFSAERLKGVDSTLKIQPAKLEDSAVYLCASSLILAGGRTDTQYFGPGTRLTVL.

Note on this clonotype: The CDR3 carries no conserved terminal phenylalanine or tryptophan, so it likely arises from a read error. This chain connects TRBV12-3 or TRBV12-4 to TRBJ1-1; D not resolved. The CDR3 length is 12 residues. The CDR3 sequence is CTSSFRGTEAFL. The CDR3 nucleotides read TGTACCAGCAGTTTTCGTGGGACTGAAGCTTTCCTT.

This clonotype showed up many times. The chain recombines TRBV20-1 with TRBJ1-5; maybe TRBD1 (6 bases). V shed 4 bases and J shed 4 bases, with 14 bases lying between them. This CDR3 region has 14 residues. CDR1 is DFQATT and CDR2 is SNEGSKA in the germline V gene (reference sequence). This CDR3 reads CSANQGITNQPQHF. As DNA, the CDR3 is TGCAGTGCTAACCAGGGGATAACGAATCAGCCCCAGCATTTT.

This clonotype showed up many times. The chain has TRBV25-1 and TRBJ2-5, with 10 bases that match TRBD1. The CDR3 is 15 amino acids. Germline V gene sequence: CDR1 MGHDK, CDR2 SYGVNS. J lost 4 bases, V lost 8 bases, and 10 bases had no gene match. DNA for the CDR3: TGTGCCAGCTCTTGGACCCGGGACAGGGGAGAGACCCAGTACTTC. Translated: CASSWTRDRGETQYF.

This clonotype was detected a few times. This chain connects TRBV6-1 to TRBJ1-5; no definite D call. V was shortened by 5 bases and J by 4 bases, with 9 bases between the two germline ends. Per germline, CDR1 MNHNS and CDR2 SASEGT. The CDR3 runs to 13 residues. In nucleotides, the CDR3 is TGTGCCAGCAGTTTCGAGGGAAATCAGCCCCAGCATTTT. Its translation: CASSFEGNQPQHF.

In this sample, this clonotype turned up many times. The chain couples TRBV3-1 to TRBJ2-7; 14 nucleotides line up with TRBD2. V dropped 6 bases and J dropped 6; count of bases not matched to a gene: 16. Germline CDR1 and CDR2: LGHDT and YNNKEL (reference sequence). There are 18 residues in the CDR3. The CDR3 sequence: CASRQGGLAGDPFGEQYF. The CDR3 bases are TGTGCCAGCAGACAGGGGGGACTAGCGGGAGACCCATTTGGCGAGCAGTACTTC.

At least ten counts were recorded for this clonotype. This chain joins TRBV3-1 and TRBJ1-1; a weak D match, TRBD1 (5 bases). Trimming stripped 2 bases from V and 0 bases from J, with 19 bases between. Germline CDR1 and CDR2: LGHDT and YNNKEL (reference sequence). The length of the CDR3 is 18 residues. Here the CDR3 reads CASSQLTGVGGMNTEAFF. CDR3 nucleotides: TGTGCCAGCAGCCAACTCACAGGCGTCGGGGGAATGAACACTGAAGCTTTCTTT.

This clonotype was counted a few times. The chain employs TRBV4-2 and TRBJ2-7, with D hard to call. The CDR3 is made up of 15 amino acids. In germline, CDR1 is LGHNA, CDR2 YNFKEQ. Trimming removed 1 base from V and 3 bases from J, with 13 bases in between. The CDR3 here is CASSQGAYEVYEQYF. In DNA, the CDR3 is TGTGCCAGCAGCCAAGGAGCGTACGAGGTCTACGAGCAGTACTTC.

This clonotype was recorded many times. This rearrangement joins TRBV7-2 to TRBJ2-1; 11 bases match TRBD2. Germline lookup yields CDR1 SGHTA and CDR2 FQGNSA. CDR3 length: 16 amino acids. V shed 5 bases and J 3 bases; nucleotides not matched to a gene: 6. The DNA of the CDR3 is TGTGCCAGCAGCCGACGACTAGCGGGAAGCTACAATGAGCAGTTCTTC. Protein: CASSRRLAGSYNEQFF.

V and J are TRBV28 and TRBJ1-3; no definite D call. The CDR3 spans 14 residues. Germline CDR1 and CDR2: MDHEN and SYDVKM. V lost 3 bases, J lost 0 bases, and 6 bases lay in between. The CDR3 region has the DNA TGTGCCAGCAGTTTTGGGGTCTCTGGAAACACCATATATTTT. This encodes CASSFGVSGNTIYF.

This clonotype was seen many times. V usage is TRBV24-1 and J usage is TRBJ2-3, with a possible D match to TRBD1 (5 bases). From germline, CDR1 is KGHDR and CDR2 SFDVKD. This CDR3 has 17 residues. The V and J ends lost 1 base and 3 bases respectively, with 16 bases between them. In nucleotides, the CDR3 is TGTGCCACCAGTGATTTTCGGCAGGGAACAACAACAGATACGCAGTATTTT. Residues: CATSDFRQGTTTDTQYF.

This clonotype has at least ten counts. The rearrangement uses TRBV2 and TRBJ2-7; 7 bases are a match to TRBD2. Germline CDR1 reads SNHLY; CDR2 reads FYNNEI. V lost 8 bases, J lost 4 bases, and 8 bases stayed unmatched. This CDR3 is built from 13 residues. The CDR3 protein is CASFGTKTYEQYF. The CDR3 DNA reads TGTGCCAGCTTCGGGACTAAAACTTACGAGCAGTACTTC.

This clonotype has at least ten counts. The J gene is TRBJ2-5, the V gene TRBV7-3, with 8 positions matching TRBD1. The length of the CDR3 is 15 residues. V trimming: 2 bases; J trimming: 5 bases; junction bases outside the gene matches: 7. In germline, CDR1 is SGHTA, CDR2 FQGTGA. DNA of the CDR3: TGTGCCAGCAGCTTACAGGGGGCTGAATTGGAGACCCAGTACTTC. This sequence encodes CASSLQGAELETQYF.

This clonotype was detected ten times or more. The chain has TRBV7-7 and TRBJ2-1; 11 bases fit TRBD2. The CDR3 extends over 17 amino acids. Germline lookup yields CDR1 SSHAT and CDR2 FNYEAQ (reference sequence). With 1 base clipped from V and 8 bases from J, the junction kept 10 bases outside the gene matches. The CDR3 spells CASSLGLAGGKSDEQFF. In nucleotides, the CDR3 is TGTGCCAGCAGCTTAGGGCTAGCGGGAGGAAAGAGCGATGAGCAGTTCTTC. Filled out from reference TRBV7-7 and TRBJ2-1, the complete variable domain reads GAGVSQSPRYKVTKRGQDVTLRCDPISSHATLYWYQQALGQGPEFLTYFNYEAQPDKSGLPSDRFSAERPEGSISTLTIQRTEQRDSAMYRCASSLGLAGGKSDEQFFGPGTRLTVL.

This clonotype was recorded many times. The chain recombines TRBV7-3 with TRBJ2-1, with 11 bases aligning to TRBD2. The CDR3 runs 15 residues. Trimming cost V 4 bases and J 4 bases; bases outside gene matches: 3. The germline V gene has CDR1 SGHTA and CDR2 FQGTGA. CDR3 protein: CASSSGLAAYNEQFF. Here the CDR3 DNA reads TGTGCCAGCAGCTCGGGACTAGCGGCGTACAATGAGCAGTTCTTC. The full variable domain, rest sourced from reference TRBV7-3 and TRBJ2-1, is GAGVSQTPSNKVTEKGKYVELRCDPISGHTALYWYRQSLGQGPEFLIYFQGTGAADDSGLPNDRFFAVRPEGSVSTLKIQRTERGDSAVYLCASSSGLAAYNEQFFGPGTRLTVL.